This T cell receptor (beta chain) was captured in a study of T cell repertoires in cytomegalovirus infection. Overall study context: Both CMV infection and a matching HLA type were indicated by public TCR beta signatures.

In the case of this clonotype: This sequence may be a read error, since a much larger clone differs from it by one base.

Between the trimmed V and J ends, which lost 1 base and 6 bases, there was a span of 12 bases. Germline V gives CDR1 SGHTA, CDR2 FQGNSA. This CDR3 spans 14 amino acids. From the reads, TCRdb called clonotypes with MiXCR, one entry per CDR3 protein. This table holds 680,000 or so distinct CDR3 sequences, less than 40% found once. The receptor comes from a human donor in good health (CMV status not recorded). Some clones in this sample may be carry-over from other donors' samples. The rearrangement joins TRBV7-2 to TRBJ2-5; D may be TRBD1 (6 bases). Sequenced sample: PBMCs. The CDR3 spells CASSLEGGGQTQYF. The CDR3 DNA reads TGTGCCAGCAGCTTAGAAGGGGGTGGACAGACCCAGTACTTC.